The clone carrying this TCR beta chain was counted only a few times. This CDR3 has 12 amino acids. The V end was cut by 3 bases, the J end by 7 bases, with 9 bases between. These data originate in a study of metastatic and nonmetastatic thyroid tumors. Patients underwent thyroid surgery, and none had received any treatment before it. Through MiXCR, TCRdb re-clonotyped the PCR reads. The table lists about 15,000 clones, roughly 21% of them singletons. This receptor was identified in a female donor with papillary thyroid cancer or a benign thyroid nodule (not recorded which). Some clones in this sample may be carry-over from other donors' samples. The rearrangement links TRBV12-3 or TRBV12-4 to TRBJ1-1; tentatively, D is TRBD1 (5 bases). The sample comprised adjacent normal tissue. This CDR3 reads CASSFAGFEAFF. The CDR3 region has the DNA TGTGCCAGCAGTTTTGCAGGGTTTGAAGCTTTCTTT.